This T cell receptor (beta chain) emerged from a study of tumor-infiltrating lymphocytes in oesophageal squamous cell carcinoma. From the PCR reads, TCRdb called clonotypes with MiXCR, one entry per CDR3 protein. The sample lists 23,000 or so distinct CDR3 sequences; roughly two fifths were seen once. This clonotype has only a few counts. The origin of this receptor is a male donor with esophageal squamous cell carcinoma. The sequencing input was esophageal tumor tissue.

The CDR3 DNA reads as TGTGCCAGCAGTTACCGCGAGCAGTACTTC. It yields the protein CASSYREQYF. This chain joins TRBV6-6 and TRBJ2-1; no clear D gene. TRBJ2-7 explains the end of the DNA better; the J call may be wrong. The CDR3 totals 10 residues. Per germline, CDR1 MNHNY and CDR2 SVGAGI (reference sequence).